A single sample gave rise to the 9 T cell receptor beta chains below, sequenced in a study of response to subunit inactivated influenza vaccine (dated by TCRdb to 2017 to 2018). Preparation of the library involved RT-PCR. Sequencer: Illumina HiSeq 2500. TCRdb's own reprocessing of the public reads used fastp at Q25 and MiXCR and kept productive beta chains. One record per CDR3 amino acid sequence lists the most common genes and DNA. For this sample there are a few hundred thousand distinct CDR3 sequences; 10% to 12% appear just once. About 10% of the sample comes from the top ten. These data were also reused for a study on T cells expressing NK-cell markers. Drawing on the second study: The TCR beta cDNA libraries were made using 5'RACE template switching, a step that added both a universal primer site and unique molecular identifiers.

The source material was PBMCs from blood, sampled on the day of vaccination. These receptors were taken from a man aged 45-65 years who received an inactivated influenza vaccine. Donor details come from another sample of the same person, matched by shared clones.

The chain is built from TRBV4-3 and TRBJ1-1, with 7 bases lining up with TRBD1. The CDR3 contains 17 residues. CDR1 is LGHNA and CDR2 is YSLEER in the germline V gene. With V trimmed by 0 bases and J by 2 bases, 9 bases remained unmatched. The CDR3 spells CASSQDDRAERNTEAFF. The CDR3 DNA sequence: TGCGCCAGCAGCCAAGATGACAGGGCCGAGCGTAACACTGAAGCTTTCTTT.

This clonotype showed up just a few times. The V and J genes are TRBV11-2 and TRBJ2-1, with 14 bases aligning to TRBD2. Germline CDR1 and CDR2: SGHAT and FQNNGV. V lost 5 bases and J lost 2; bases outside the gene matches: 11. The CDR3 has 19 amino acids. The CDR3 here is CASSRFSGTSGGPYNEQFF. The CDR3 coding sequence is TGTGCCAGCAGCCGTTTTTCCGGGACTAGCGGGGGTCCCTACAATGAGCAGTTCTTC.

This clonotype turned up a few times. The chain couples TRBV29-1 to TRBJ2-5; D gene uncertain. The CDR3 is made up of 13 amino acids. The V end was cut by 0 bases, the J end by 2 bases, with 7 bases between. The germline V gene has CDR1 SQVTM and CDR2 ANQGSEA. Here the CDR3 DNA reads TGCAGCGTTGAAGAGAAGGGACAAGAGACCCAGTACTTC. This gives the protein CSVEEKGQETQYF.

This clonotype was seen once. J is TRBJ2-1 and V is TRBV12-3 or TRBV12-4, with a weak D call TRBD1 (6 bases). The CDR3 extends over 17 amino acids. V lost 4 bases and J 9 bases, leaving 25 bases between the germline ends. The CDR3, as DNA: TGTGCCAGCAGTTCTAATTCACAGGGTTCCGTGTTTGGTGAGCAGTTCTTC. The encoded protein is CASSSNSQGSVFGEQFF.

This clonotype turned up a few times. This chain links TRBV5-1 with TRBJ2-1, with 9 nucleotides matching TRBD1. The V segment lost 7 bases and the J segment 8 bases; nucleotides outside the gene matches: 7. Germline V gene sequence: CDR1 SGHRS, CDR2 YFSETQ. The CDR3 length is 13 residues. The CDR3 DNA sequence: TGCGCCAGCGGGGGACAGGGCACGTATGAGCAGTTCTTC. Protein sequence: CASGGQGTYEQFF. Complete variable domain (other parts from reference TRBV5-1 and TRBJ2-1): KAGVTQTPRYLIKTRGQQVTLSCSPISGHRSVSWYQQTPGQGLQFLFEYFSETQRNKGNFPGRFSGRQFSNSRSEMNVSTLELGDSALYLCASGGQGTYEQFFGPGTRLTVL.

This clonotype showed up many times. The V and J genes are TRBV29-1 and TRBJ2-3; 10 nucleotides line up with TRBD2. The CDR3 extends over 14 amino acids. Germline V CDR1 and CDR2: SQVTM, ANQGSEA. The junction had 8 bases not matched to a gene; V was cut back by 5 bases and J by 6 bases. This CDR3 reads CSVQTSGRTDTQYF. As DNA, the CDR3 is TGCAGCGTTCAGACTAGCGGGCGGACGGATACGCAGTATTTT.

V gene TRBV12-3 or TRBV12-4 combines with J gene TRBJ1-4; no definite D call. The CDR3 loop spans 15 amino acids. Trimming took off 1 base at V and 7 bases at J, with 13 bases between the two ends. CDR3 sequence (DNA): TGTGCCAGCAGTTTAGGCGGCAGGTCGACTGAAAAACTGTTTTTT. It specifies CASSLGGRSTEKLFF.

This chain joins TRBV12-3 or TRBV12-4 and TRBJ2-4, with TRBD1 as a possible D gene (5 bases). The CDR3 covers 16 residues. Trimming pared 3 bases from V and 0 bases from J, leaving 12 bases between. The CDR3 bases are TGTGCCAGCAGTTTCAGGGAATTACTAGCCAAAAACATTCAGTACTTC. Protein: CASSFRELLAKNIQYF.

The chain recombines TRBV10-3 with TRBJ2-7, with 8 nucleotides matching TRBD1. Germline V gene data show CDR1 as ENHRY and CDR2 as SYGVKD. The V segment lost 0 bases and the J segment 3 bases; nucleotides outside the gene matches: 4. The CDR3 extends over 15 amino acids. The CDR3 is CAISESRTGIYEQYF. The DNA of the CDR3 is TGTGCCATCAGTGAGTCAAGGACAGGGATCTACGAGCAGTACTTC.